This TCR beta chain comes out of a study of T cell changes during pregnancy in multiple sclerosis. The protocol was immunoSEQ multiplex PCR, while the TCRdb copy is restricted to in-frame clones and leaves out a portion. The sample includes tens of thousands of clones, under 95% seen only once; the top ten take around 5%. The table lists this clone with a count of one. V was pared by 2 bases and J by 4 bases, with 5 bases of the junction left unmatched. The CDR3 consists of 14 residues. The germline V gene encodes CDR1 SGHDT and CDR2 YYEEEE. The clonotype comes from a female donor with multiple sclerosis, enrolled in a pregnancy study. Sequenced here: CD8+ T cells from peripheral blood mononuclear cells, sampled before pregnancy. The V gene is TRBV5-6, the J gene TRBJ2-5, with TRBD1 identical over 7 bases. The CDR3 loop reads CASSFSTGLETQYF. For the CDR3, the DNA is TGTGCCAGCAGCTTTTCGACAGGGTTAGAGACCCAGTACTTC.